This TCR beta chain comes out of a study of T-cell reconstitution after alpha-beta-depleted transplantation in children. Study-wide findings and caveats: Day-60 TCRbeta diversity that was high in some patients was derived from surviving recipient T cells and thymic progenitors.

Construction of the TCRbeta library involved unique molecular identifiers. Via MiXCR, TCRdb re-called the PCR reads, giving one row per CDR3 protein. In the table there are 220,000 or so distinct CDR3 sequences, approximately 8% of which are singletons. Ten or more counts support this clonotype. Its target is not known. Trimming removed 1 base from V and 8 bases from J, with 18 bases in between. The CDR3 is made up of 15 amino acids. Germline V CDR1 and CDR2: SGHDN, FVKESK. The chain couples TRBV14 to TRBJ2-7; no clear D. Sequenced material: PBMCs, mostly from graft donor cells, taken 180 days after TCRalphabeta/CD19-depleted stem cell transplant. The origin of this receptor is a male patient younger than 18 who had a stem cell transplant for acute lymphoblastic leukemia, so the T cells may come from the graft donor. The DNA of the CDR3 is TGTGCCAGCAGCCAAGTCACGGGCAAAAATATAAAGCAGTACTTC. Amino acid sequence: CASSQVTGKNIKQYF.